This T cell receptor beta chain was recorded in a study of metastatic and nonmetastatic thyroid tumors. Study summary: Patients with malignant and benign thyroid disease provided blood and tumor or nodule tissue, whose repertoires were compared.

V was shortened by 1 base and J by 3 bases, with 10 bases between the two germline ends. Germline V gives CDR1 SGHAT, CDR2 FQDESV (reference sequence). This CDR3 contains 15 residues. This clone was recorded many times. Thyroid surgery was performed in patients who had received no treatment beforehand. With MiXCR, TCRdb reprocessed the PCR reads. The data contain around 70,000 clones, 18% of them singletons. Sequenced input: blood. This chain joins TRBV11-1 and TRBJ2-1, with no clear D. The TCR comes from a female donor with papillary thyroid cancer or a benign thyroid nodule (not recorded which). Some clones in this sample may be carry-over from other donors' samples. CDR3 DNA sequence: TGTGCCAGCAGCTTAGTCGCAGGAATCTACAATGAGCAGTTCTTC. It codes for CASSLVAGIYNEQFF.